Listed here are 24 T cell receptor beta chains from one sample, sequenced in a study of cytomegalovirus exposure and HLA in healthy donors. A multiplex PCR was run with 60 Vbeta primers and 13 Jbeta primers. The method was immunoSEQ multiplex PCR; TCRdb's version includes in-frame clones alone and lacks a portion of them. The sample has about 190,000 clones; about nine tenths are singletons. The sequencing sample was made of PBMCs. All receptors come from a boy younger than 10 in good health and CMV-seronegative.

The table lists this clone with a few counts. V and J are TRBV28 and TRBJ1-1, with a possible D match to TRBD1 (6 bases). This CDR3 has 11 amino acids. The V end was cut by 7 bases, the J end by 7 bases, with 10 bases between. CDR1 and CDR2 (germline): MDHEN, SYDVKM. The DNA for the CDR3 is TGTGCCAGCAAGGGGGGGCTTGAAGCTTTCTTT. It codes for CASKGGLEAFF. Based on the CDR3 plus reference TRBV28 and TRBJ1-1, the full variable domain is DVKVTQSSRYLVKRTGEKVFLECVQDMDHENMFWYRQDPGLGLRLIYFSYDVKMKEKGDIPEGYSVSREKKERFSLILESASTNQTSMYLCASKGGLEAFFGQGTRLTVV.

The chain is built from TRBV28 and TRBJ2-2; TRBD2 might be the D (6 bases). This CDR3 is 14 amino acids long. Germline V gene lookup returns CDR1 MDHEN and CDR2 SYDVKM. Trimming shortened V by 6 bases and J by 5 bases, and 13 bases separated the two germline ends. CDR3 sequence (DNA): TGTGCCAGCAGAAGTGGGAGGTCTACCGGGGAGCTGTTTTTT. It yields the protein CASRSGRSTGELFF. Together with reference TRBV28 and TRBJ2-2, the CDR3 gives the full variable domain: DVKVTQSSRYLVKRTGEKVFLECVQDMDHENMFWYRQDPGLGLRLIYFSYDVKMKEKGDIPEGYSVSREKKERFSLILESASTNQTSMYLCASRSGRSTGELFFGEGSRLTVL.

The rearrangement uses TRBV19 and TRBJ2-5, with a possible D match to TRBD1 (6 bases). V gave up 6 bases and J gave up 4 bases, with 18 bases separating them. Germline V gene data show CDR1 as LNHDA and CDR2 as SQIVND (reference sequence). The CDR3 length is 15 residues. The CDR3 spells CASRTSPIGGETQYF. CDR3 nucleotides: TGTGCCAGTAGGACAAGTCCAATAGGGGGAGAGACCCAGTACTTC. Based on the CDR3 plus reference TRBV19 and TRBJ2-5, the full variable domain is DGGITQSPKYLFRKEGQNVTLSCEQNLNHDAMYWYRQDPGQGLRLIYYSQIVNDFQKGDIAEGYSVSREKKESFPLTVTSAQKNPTAFYLCASRTSPIGGETQYFGPGTRLLVL.

V usage is TRBV6-5 and J usage is TRBJ2-7; 8 bases fit TRBD2. CDR1 MNHEY and CDR2 SVGAGI come from the germline V gene. This CDR3 has 14 residues. V shed 5 bases, J shed 1 base, and the junction held 4 bases outside the gene matches. CDR3 sequence reads: CASSTSGSSYEQYF. The CDR3 DNA reads as TGTGCCAGCAGTACTAGCGGTTCATCCTACGAGCAGTACTTC.

The chain joins TRBV29-1 to TRBJ1-5; D possibly corresponds to TRBD1 (5 bases). This CDR3 spans 12 amino acids. Germline V lookup: CDR1 SQVTM, CDR2 ANQGSEA. V lost 6 bases and J lost 7, with 13 bases in between. CDR3 in DNA: TGCAGCGTGAGCAGGGAGGGCCAGCCCCAGCATTTT. Residues: CSVSREGQPQHF. Complete variable domain (other parts from reference TRBV29-1 and TRBJ1-5): SAVISQKPSRDICQRGTSLTIQCQVDSQVTMMFWYRQQPGQSLTLIATANQGSEATYESGFVIDKFPISRPNLTFSTLTVSNMSPEDSSIYLCSVSREGQPQHFGDGTRLSIL.

The CDR3 here is CASSVVGTATYEQYF. The CDR3 nucleotides are TGTGCCAGCAGCGTAGTCGGTACTGCTACCTACGAGCAGTACTTC. The V call is TRBV9, the J call TRBJ2-7; D is ambiguous. Germline CDR1 reads SGDLS; CDR2 reads YYNGEE. The V and J ends lost 0 bases and 2 bases respectively, with 12 bases between them. CDR3 length: 15 amino acids.

V usage is TRBV30 and J usage is TRBJ1-1, with TRBD1 matching over 7 bases. The CDR3 covers 14 residues. The germline gives CDR1 GTSNPN, CDR2 SVGIG (reference sequence). Losses at the gene ends were 2 bases for V and 2 bases for J; bases not matched to a gene: 5. The CDR3 is CAWSSQGVNTEAFF. For the CDR3, the DNA is TGTGCCTGGAGTTCTCAGGGGGTAAACACTGAAGCTTTCTTT.

This clone was recorded only once. The rearrangement links TRBV29-1 to TRBJ1-2; 7 nucleotides align to TRBD1. The CDR3 covers 14 residues. CDR1 SQVTM and CDR2 ANQGSEA come from the germline V gene. Losses at the gene ends were 1 base for V and 2 bases for J; bases not matched to a gene: 4. CDR3 loop: CSVEVPGQNYGYTF. The CDR3 bases are TGCAGCGTTGAAGTACCGGGACAGAACTATGGCTACACCTTC.

The rearrangement links TRBV6-1 to TRBJ2-3; D might be TRBD1 (6 bases). This CDR3 comprises 13 residues. Trimming left V 7 bases short and J 1 base short, with 9 bases between. Per the germline V gene, CDR1 is MNHNS and CDR2 is SASEGT. The CDR3 DNA is TGTGCCAGCAACCACAGGGGCACAGATACGCAGTATTTT. This codes for CASNHRGTDTQYF.

The chain uses TRBV25-1 and TRBJ2-5; TRBD1 agrees at 7 bases. The J call may be mistaken, given a closer DNA end match to TRBJ2-7. The CDR3 runs to 13 residues. The V gene's germline CDR1 is MGHDK and CDR2 SYGVNS. This CDR3 reads CASSETGVGEQYF. The CDR3 DNA reads as TGTGCCAGCAGTGAAACAGGGGTAGGCGAGCAGTACTTC.

The chain couples TRBV6-4 to TRBJ2-3; 9 positions agree with TRBD1. Germline V gene lookup returns CDR1 MRHNA and CDR2 SNTAGT. The CDR3 has 15 amino acids. J lost 4 bases, V lost 0 bases, and 2 bases had no gene match. CDR3 amino acids: CASSDSGQGSDTQYF. CDR3 DNA sequence: TGTGCCAGCAGTGACTCCGGACAGGGGTCAGATACGCAGTATTTT.

The V call is TRBV6-5, the J call TRBJ1-1; D is undetermined. Germline-derived CDR1 and CDR2 are MNHEY and SVGAGI. Trimming shortened V by 0 bases and J by 3 bases, and 14 bases separated the two germline ends. This CDR3 has 16 residues. In nucleotides, the CDR3 is TGTGCCAGCAGTTACTCGATATTGGTCCCAGACACTGAAGCTTTCTTT. Amino acids: CASSYSILVPDTEAFF.

The CDR3 nucleotides are TGTGCCAGCAGCCCCGTACCCCCGGGACAGCAAAATGAAAAACTGTTTTTT. Translating gives CASSPVPPGQQNEKLFF. V usage is TRBV28 and J usage is TRBJ1-4; TRBD1 matches 7 bases. The V gene end was trimmed by 6 bases and the J gene end by 5 bases; junction bases not matched to a gene: 15. This CDR3 contains 17 residues. Germline V gene lookup returns CDR1 MDHEN and CDR2 SYDVKM. The whole variable domain, remainder taken from reference TRBV28 and TRBJ1-4, is DVKVTQSSRYLVKRTGEKVFLECVQDMDHENMFWYRQDPGLGLRLIYFSYDVKMKEKGDIPEGYSVSREKKERFSLILESASTNQTSMYLCASSPVPPGQQNEKLFFGSGTQLSVL.

The CDR3 spells CASSSRRDDNEQFF. CDR3 sequence (DNA): TGTGCCAGCAGCTCCCGGAGGGATGACAATGAGCAGTTCTTC. The gene calls are TRBV28 and TRBJ2-1; D may be TRBD2 (6 bases). The V end lost 6 bases, the J end lost 5 bases, and 14 bases lay between the germline ends. This CDR3 spans 14 amino acids. Germline loops: CDR1 MDHEN, CDR2 SYDVKM.

V is TRBV21-1 and J is TRBJ2-7; the D segment call TRBD2 is taken from the table without a DNA check. TRBV21-1 is shown as a pseudogene. The CDR3 has 17 amino acids. Here the CDR3 reads CASSKEGVRTRPLEQYF. The CDR3 nucleotides read TGTGCCAGCAGCAAAGAGGGTGTGAGGACTAGACCACTCGAGCAGTACTTC.

The gene calls are TRBV19 and TRBJ2-3; 13 bases align to TRBD2. The CDR3 is 15 amino acids. Germline CDR1 reads LNHDA; CDR2 reads SQIVND (reference sequence). V shed 7 bases, J shed 5 bases, and the junction held 6 bases outside the gene matches. The DNA for the CDR3 is TGTGCCAGTAAAGGGACTAGCGGGGATGTAGATACGCAGTATTTT. It codes for CASKGTSGDVDTQYF.

This chain links TRBV19 with TRBJ1-1; D is ambiguous. The V gene's germline CDR1 is LNHDA and CDR2 SQIVND (reference sequence). V lost 5 bases, J lost 3 bases, and 13 bases lay in between. This CDR3 has 14 amino acids. CDR3 bases: TGTGCCAGTAGTGTCAGGTCCTCGGACACTGAAGCTTTCTTT. Translating it yields CASSVRSSDTEAFF.

This sequence joins TRBV11-1 and TRBJ2-1; TRBD2 agrees at 10 bases. The CDR3 runs to 16 residues. CDR1 is SGHAT and CDR2 is FQDESV in the germline V gene (reference sequence). V gave up 7 bases and J gave up 2 bases; unmatched junction bases: 8. The CDR3 is CASTPGLAVPYNEQFF. The CDR3, as DNA: TGTGCCAGCACCCCTGGACTAGCGGTTCCCTACAATGAGCAGTTCTTC. Together with reference TRBV11-1 and TRBJ2-1, the CDR3 gives the full variable domain: EAEVAQSPRYKITEKSQAVAFWCDPISGHATLYWYRQILGQGPELLVQFQDESVVDDSQLPKDRFSAERLKGVDSTLKIQPAELGDSAMYLCASTPGLAVPYNEQFFGPGTRLTVL.

This clone was observed a handful of times. The rearrangement uses TRBV5-1 and TRBJ2-6, with 8 bases fitting TRBD1. V trimming: 6 bases; J trimming: 4 bases; junction bases outside the gene matches: 9. Germline CDR1 SGHRS, CDR2 YFSETQ. This CDR3 region has 16 residues. This chain's CDR3 is CASKTDRGGGANVLTF. CDR3 nucleotide sequence: TGCGCCAGCAAGACCGACAGGGGCGGCGGGGCCAACGTCCTGACTTTC.

The chain couples TRBV28 to TRBJ2-6; TRBD1 might be the D (6 bases). The CDR3 length is 15 residues. Trimming stripped 6 bases from V and 0 bases from J, with 9 bases between. Germline V gene lookup returns CDR1 MDHEN and CDR2 SYDVKM. CDR3 sequence (DNA): TGTGCCAGCAGATCACAGGGCTCTGGGGCCAACGTCCTGACTTTC. Amino acids: CASRSQGSGANVLTF.

This clone is a singleton in its sample. V gene TRBV27 combines with J gene TRBJ1-6; the D gene is possibly TRBD1 (6 bases). Germline lookup yields CDR1 MNHEY and CDR2 SMNVEV (reference sequence). The CDR3 loop spans 13 amino acids. V dropped 4 bases and J dropped 10 bases, with 11 bases sitting between them. The CDR3 coding sequence is TGTGCCAGCAGTTACAGGGAACACTCACCCCTCCACTTT. Its protein is CASSYREHSPLHF.

The J gene is TRBJ1-2, the V gene TRBV7-2; 12 nucleotides match TRBD1. The CDR3 totals 19 residues. Per the germline V gene, CDR1 is SGHTA and CDR2 is FQGNSA. Trimming removed 1 base from V and 7 bases from J; junction bases left unmatched: 16. The CDR3 sequence: CASSLGRGTGGAGHAGYTF. Written as DNA, the CDR3 is TGTGCCAGCAGCTTAGGCCGGGGGACAGGGGGCGCAGGCCACGCTGGCTACACCTTC.

This clone was recorded only once. The rearrangement joins TRBV5-1 to TRBJ2-6; TRBD1 aligns across 9 bases. There are 18 residues in the CDR3. Germline assignment: CDR1 SGHRS and CDR2 YFSETQ. After removal of 7 bases from V and 4 bases from J, the junction contained 15 bases not matched to a gene. The CDR3 reads CASFSEDRGLPGANVLTF. CDR3 coding DNA: TGCGCCAGCTTCAGCGAGGACAGGGGACTACCCGGGGCCAACGTCCTGACTTTC.

The V call is TRBV7-6, the J call TRBJ2-3; 8 bases are shared with TRBD2. Germline CDR1 is SGHVS and CDR2 is FNYEAQ. Trimming cost V 2 bases and J 0 bases; bases outside gene matches: 16. The CDR3 has 20 amino acids. CDR3 sequence (DNA): TGTGCCAGCAGCTTATTGGGTCAAGGGTCGGCGGGGGGCAGCACAGATACGCAGTATTTT. It specifies CASSLLGQGSAGGSTDTQYF.